The T cell receptor (beta chain) described here comes from a study of CD8+ T cells in alopecia areata. Extraction and reverse transcription of RNA yielded cDNA as the sequencing template. The data were produced by immunoSEQ multiplex PCR, yet TCRdb's version contains in-frame clones alone and is incomplete. Of fewer than 250,000 clones listed, 57% are singletons. Separation by sorting yielded CD4+ and CD8+ T cells from PBMCs. From germline, CDR1 is GTSNPN and CDR2 SVGIG (reference sequence). V lost 3 bases and J 0 bases, leaving 14 bases between the germline ends. The CDR3 extends over 16 amino acids.

The gene calls are TRBV30 and TRBJ1-4, with D tentatively TRBD1 (6 bases). The material sequenced was CD4+ T cells sorted from blood, taken at week 0. This TCR was sampled from a human donor with alopecia areata. The CDR3 loop reads CAWSEGGSATNEKLFF. CDR3 DNA: TGTGCCTGGAGCGAGGGGGGGTCTGCAACTAATGAAAAACTGTTTTTT. The complete variable domain, with remaining parts taken from reference TRBV30 and TRBJ1-4, reads SQTIHQWPATLVQPVGSPLSLECTVEGTSNPNLYWYRQAAGRGLQLLFYSVGIGQISSEVPQNLSASRPQDRQFILSSKKLLLSDSGFYLCAWSEGGSATNEKLFFGSGTQLSVL.